This TCR beta chain was documented in a study of blood T cell repertoires in COVID-19. V trimming: 7 bases; J trimming: 7 bases; junction bases outside the gene matches: 11. Per germline, CDR1 MDHEN and CDR2 SYDVKM. This CDR3 comprises 14 residues. As handled by the study authors: Counts of nucleated cells, estimated from reference gene primer amplification, were obtained. Clones were sequenced by immunoSEQ multiplex PCR, and TCRdb holds only the in-frame ones, with some missing. From that table come the V and J calls and clone size; the DNA was used to work out D and trimming. The table records roughly 310,000 clones, roughly 90% of them present only once. Participant age was about 18 to 89 years, and participants resided in 20 to 30 US areas.

The sample taken for sequencing was PBMCs or T cells enriched from blood (not recorded which). The sequence was obtained from a man in his sixties who had recovered from COVID-19. The V call is TRBV28, the J call TRBJ2-3; TRBD2 matches 7 bases. CDR3 region: CASIGAGVGYTQYF. The CDR3, as DNA: TGTGCCAGCATTGGGGCGGGAGTCGGATATACGCAGTATTTT.